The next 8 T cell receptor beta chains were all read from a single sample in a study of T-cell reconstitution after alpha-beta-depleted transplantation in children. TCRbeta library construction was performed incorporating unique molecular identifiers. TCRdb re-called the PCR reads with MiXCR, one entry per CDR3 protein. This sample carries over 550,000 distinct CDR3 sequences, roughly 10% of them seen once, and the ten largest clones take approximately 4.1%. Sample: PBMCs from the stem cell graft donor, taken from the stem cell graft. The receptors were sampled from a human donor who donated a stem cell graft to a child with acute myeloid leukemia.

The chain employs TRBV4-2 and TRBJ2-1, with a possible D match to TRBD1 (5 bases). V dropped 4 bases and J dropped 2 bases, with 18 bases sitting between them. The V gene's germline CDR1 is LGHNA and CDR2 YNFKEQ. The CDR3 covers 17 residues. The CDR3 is CASSPGALSPAYNEQFF. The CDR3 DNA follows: TGTGCCAGCAGCCCTGGGGCCCTCTCCCCCGCCTACAATGAGCAGTTCTTC.

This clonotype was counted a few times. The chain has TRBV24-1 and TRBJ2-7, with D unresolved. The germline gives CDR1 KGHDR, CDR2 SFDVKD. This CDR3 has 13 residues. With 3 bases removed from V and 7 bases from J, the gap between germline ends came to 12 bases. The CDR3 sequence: CATSDRPYSEQYF. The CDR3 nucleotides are TGTGCCACCAGTGATCGCCCCTACTCGGAGCAGTACTTC.

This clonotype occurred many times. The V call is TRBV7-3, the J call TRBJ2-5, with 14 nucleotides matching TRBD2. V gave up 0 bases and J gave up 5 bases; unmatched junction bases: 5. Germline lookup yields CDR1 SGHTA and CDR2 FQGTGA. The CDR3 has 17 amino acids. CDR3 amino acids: CASSLTGTSGSRETQYF. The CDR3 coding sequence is TGTGCCAGCAGCTTAACCGGGACTAGCGGGAGTCGTGAGACCCAGTACTTC. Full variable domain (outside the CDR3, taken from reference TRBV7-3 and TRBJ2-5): GAGVSQTPSNKVTEKGKYVELRCDPISGHTALYWYRQSLGQGPEFLIYFQGTGAADDSGLPNDRFFAVRPEGSVSTLKIQRTERGDSAVYLCASSLTGTSGSRETQYFGPGTRLLVL.

The chain's CDR3 is CATSEPSPAGPWDEQFF. In nucleotides, the CDR3 is TGTGCCACCAGTGAACCCTCCCCCGCAGGGCCCTGGGATGAGCAGTTCTTC. V usage is TRBV24-1 and J usage is TRBJ2-1; the D gene is possibly TRBD1 (5 bases). Per germline, CDR1 KGHDR and CDR2 SFDVKD. This CDR3 region has 17 residues. The V gene lost 4 bases and the J gene lost 8 bases, with 23 bases spanning the gap.

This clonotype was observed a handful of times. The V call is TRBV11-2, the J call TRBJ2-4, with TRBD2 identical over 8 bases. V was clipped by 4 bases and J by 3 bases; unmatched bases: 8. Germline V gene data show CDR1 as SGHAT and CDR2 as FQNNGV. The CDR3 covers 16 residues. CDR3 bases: TGTGCCAGCAGCTCCGGAGCGGGAGCTTACAAAAACATTCAGTACTTC. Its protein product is CASSSGAGAYKNIQYF.

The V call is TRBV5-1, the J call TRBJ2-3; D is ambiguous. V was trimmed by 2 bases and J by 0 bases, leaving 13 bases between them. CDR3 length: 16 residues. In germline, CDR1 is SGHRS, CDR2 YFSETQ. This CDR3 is CASSFRQPSSTDTQYF. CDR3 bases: TGCGCCAGCAGCTTCCGCCAGCCTTCTAGCACAGATACGCAGTATTTT.

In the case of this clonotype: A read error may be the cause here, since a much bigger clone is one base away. CDR3 in DNA: TGTGCCAGCAGCTACCCTCGTTCCTACGAGCAGTGCTTC. Protein product: CASSYPRSYEQCF. This chain joins TRBV3-1 and TRBJ2-7; D is uncertain. CDR3 length: 13 amino acids. CDR1 is LGHDT, CDR2 YNNKEL, per germline (reference sequence).

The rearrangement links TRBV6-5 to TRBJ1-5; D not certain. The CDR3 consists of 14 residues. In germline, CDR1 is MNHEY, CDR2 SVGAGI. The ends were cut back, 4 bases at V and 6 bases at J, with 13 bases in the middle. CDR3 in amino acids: CASSLNRAGQPQHF. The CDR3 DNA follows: TGTGCCAGCAGTTTGAATCGTGCGGGTCAGCCCCAGCATTTT.